This is a list of T cell receptor beta chains from one sample in a study of blood T cell repertoires in COVID-19. Assay: immunoSEQ multiplex PCR; the TCRdb copy retains only in-frame clones and omits some. This sample has several thousand clones; 65% to 90% occur once, and the top ten carry 6.5% to 9%. Material for sequencing was peripheral blood. Receptor source: a human donor in a cohort sampled during active COVID-19. Each CDR3 is given with its conserved first and last residue. A D gene is named only where the DNA matches it firmly. The size field is filled for only some rows; it gives once, few, many or a size class.

d_call,clone_size,j_call,v_call,cdr3_aa,cdr3_nt
TRBD1,-,TRBJ2-2,TRBV7-9,CASSTSTGAVGELFF,TGTGCCAGCAGCACCTCGACAGGGGCGGTCGGGGAGCTGTTTTTT
-,medium-sized,TRBJ2-5,TRBV28,CASSLTGTLQETQYF,TGTGCCAGCAGTTTAACCGGGACTCTACAAGAGACCCAGTACTTC
-,-,TRBJ2-3,TRBV12-1,CASSPGRGNSTDTQYF,TGTGCCAGCAGCCCGGGGAGGGGAAATAGCACAGATACGCAGTATTTT
TRBD1,-,TRBJ1-1,TRBV9,CASSGTGDGIGDTEAFF,TGTGCCAGCAGCGGTACAGGGGATGGGATTGGGGACACTGAAGCTTTCTTT
-,-,TRBJ2-3,TRBV5-1,CASGEWASRSSTDTQYF,TGCGCCAGCGGGGAGTGGGCTAGCAGGTCTAGCACAGATACGCAGTATTTT
-,few,TRBJ2-2,TRBV5-1,CASSSPGLRTSGELFF,TGCGCCAGCAGCTCGCCGGGACTCAGGACAAGCGGGGAGCTGTTTTTT
-,-,TRBJ2-3,TRBV30,CAGLGGRFRSTDTQYF,TGTGCCGGGCTAGGGGGACGATTTAGGAGCACAGATACGCAGTATTTT
TRBD2,-,TRBJ2-1,TRBV4-3,CASSQGLAGGPIFHNEQFF,TGCGCCAGCAGCCAAGGACTAGCGGGAGGGCCTATTTTCCACAATGAGCAGTTCTTC
TRBD1,-,TRBJ2-7,TRBV4-2,CASSPEGTEQLEYSYEQYF,TGTGCCAGCAGCCCCGAGGGGACAGAGCAGTTAGAATACAGCTACGAGCAGTACTTC
-,-,TRBJ2-4,TRBV5-1,CASSLVTGTSKNIQYF,TGCGCCAGCAGCTTGGTTACGGGGACTTCCAAAAACATTCAGTACTTC
-,-,TRBJ2-5,TRBV6-5,CASSPTGGAEETQYF,TGTGCCAGCAGTCCTACAGGGGGGGCGGAGGAGACCCAGTACTTC
TRBD1,-,TRBJ2-2,TRBV7-7,CASSPAPGQGSGELFF,TGTGCTAGCAGTCCCGCCCCGGGACAGGGTTCCGGGGAGCTGTTTTTT
TRBD1,-,TRBJ1-1,TRBV28,CASSIRGNEAFF,TGTGCCAGCAGCATCAGGGGGAATGAAGCTTTCTTT
TRBD2,-,TRBJ2-5,TRBV7-2,CASSLQREVETQYF,TGTGCCAGCAGCCTCCAGCGGGAGGTAGAGACCCAGTACTTC
TRBD2,-,TRBJ2-1,TRBV27,CASSPFSGLAGGGEQFF,TGTGCCAGCAGTCCTTTCTCGGGACTAGCGGGAGGAGGTGAGCAGTTCTTC
-,-,TRBJ2-1,TRBV28,CASSPNLAGSSYNEQFF,TGTGCCAGCAGTCCCAACCTCGCCGGGAGCTCCTACAATGAGCAGTTCTTC
TRBD2,-,TRBJ2-1,TRBV4-1,CASSQDRIGTRALF,TGCGCCAGCAGCCAAGATCGGATTGGGACTAGGGCACTCTTC
TRBD2,-,TRBJ2-1,TRBV7-9,CASSQTSGSFNEQFF,TGTGCCAGCAGCCAAACTAGCGGGAGTTTCAATGAGCAGTTCTTC
-,-,TRBJ2-1,TRBV7-9,CASSFGQGYNEQFF,TGTGCCAGCAGCTTTGGGCAGGGATACAATGAGCAGTTCTTC
TRBD1,-,TRBJ2-7,TRBV5-1,CASSQTGGYEQYF,TGCGCCAGCAGCCAGACAGGGGGCTACGAGCAGTACTTC
-,-,TRBJ2-1,TRBV19,CASSIEGDYNEQFF,TGTGCCAGTAGTATAGAGGGAGACTACAATGAGCAGTTCTTC
TRBD1,few,TRBJ1-2,TRBV19,CASSQRQGGLNYGYTF,TGTGCCAGTAGTCAGAGACAGGGGGGCCTGAACTATGGCTACACCTTC
TRBD1,-,TRBJ1-5,TRBV19,CASSLGQGAYQPQHF,TGTGCCAGTAGTCTCGGACAGGGGGCCTATCAGCCCCAGCATTTT
TRBD1,-,TRBJ1-1,TRBV11-3,CASSRDRLSEAFF,TGTGCCAGCAGCAGGGACAGGTTAAGTGAAGCTTTCTTT
-,-,TRBJ1-2,TRBV2,CASTDWGDGYTF,TGTGCCAGCACGGACTGGGGAGATGGCTACACCTTC
-,-,TRBJ2-3,TRBV21-1,CASSKGLPTDTQYF,TGTGCCAGCAGCAAGGGCTTACCCACAGATACGCAGTATTTT
TRBD2,-,TRBJ2-3,TRBV28,CASSLGAGGPFYTDTQYF,TGTGCCAGCAGTTTAGGGGCGGGAGGGCCGTTTTACACAGATACGCAGTATTTT
-,-,TRBJ2-3,TRBV27,CASLTRYSGSTDTQYF,TGTGCCAGCCTTACACGATATAGCGGTTCCACAGATACGCAGTATTTT
-,-,TRBJ1-3,TRBV20-1,CSAQTVNTIYF,TGCAGTGCACAGACGGTAAACACCATATATTTT
-,-,TRBJ1-2,TRBV18,CASSLETAGYGYTF,TGTGCCAGCTCACTCGAAACGGCGGGCTATGGCTACACCTTC
-,-,TRBJ1-2,TRBV7-9,CASSLAGSNYGYTF,TGTGCCAGCAGCTTAGCGGGCAGTAACTATGGCTACACCTTC
TRBD2,-,TRBJ2-7,TRBV4-2,CASSQDGGSIYEQYF,TGTGCCAGCAGCCAAGATGGCGGGAGTATCTACGAGCAGTACTTC
-,once,TRBJ1-2,TRBV27,CASSPSQGNYGYTF,TGTGCCAGCAGTCCGTCCCAGGGTAACTATGGCTACACCTTC